This T cell receptor (beta chain) came from a study of blood T cells in healthy people across ages. This CDR3 spans 15 amino acids. V shed 2 bases, J shed 2 bases, and the junction held 4 bases outside the gene matches. CDR1 and CDR2 (germline): SEHNR, FQNEAQ (reference sequence). PCR was performed a second time for roughly 7 to 12 cycles using a sample-barcoded 5' primer and a J-beta primer mix. TCRdb processed the 5' RACE reads anew with MiXCR; each CDR3 protein has one entry. Of about 650,000 distinct CDR3 sequences listed, roughly 32% are singletons. This clonotype showed up many times. Sequencing input: blood. The V call is TRBV7-9, the J call TRBJ2-3; TRBD1 agrees at 7 bases. The source is a woman aged 80 or over in good health. CDR3 residues: CASSLTGDDTDTQYF. CDR3 coding DNA: TGTGCCAGCAGCTTAACAGGGGACGACACAGATACGCAGTATTTT.